The 27 T cell receptor beta chains below come from one sample, sequenced in a study of graft-versus-host responses after intestinal transplantation. These TCRs are of unknown antigen specificity. Method: immunoSEQ multiplex PCR; TCRdb's copy keeps in-frame clones and lacks some. The table lists 40,000 to 55,000 clones, roughly 90% of them singletons. Specimen: unstimulated CD4+ T cells sorted from spleen or lymph node cells, collected before transplant. The receptors come from a human donor who was the organ donor for an intestinal transplant.

This rearrangement joins TRBV28 to TRBJ2-3; the D is unclear. Trimming took off 5 bases at V and 9 bases at J, with 15 bases between the two ends. Germline loops: CDR1 MDHEN, CDR2 SYDVKM. This CDR3 is built from 13 residues. CDR3 sequence: CASSPRPRQTQYF. CDR3 nucleotides: TGTGCCAGCAGTCCCCGACCCAGGCAGACGCAGTATTTT. The full variable domain, with the rest looked up from reference TRBV28 and TRBJ2-3, is DVKVTQSSRYLVKRTGEKVFLECVQDMDHENMFWYRQDPGLGLRLIYFSYDVKMKEKGDIPEGYSVSREKKERFSLILESASTNQTSMYLCASSPRPRQTQYFGPGTRLTVL.

J is TRBJ2-7 and V is TRBV18; 9 bases fit TRBD1. Germline loops: CDR1 KGHSH, CDR2 LQKENI. The junction had 8 bases not matched to a gene; V was cut back by 2 bases and J by 6 bases. The CDR3 spans 15 residues. CDR3 sequence: CASSPALGQGVEQYF. The CDR3 coding sequence is TGTGCCAGCTCACCAGCCCTGGGACAGGGTGTCGAGCAGTACTTC.

The chain recombines TRBV7-9 with TRBJ2-1, with D maybe TRBD2 (5 bases). There are 14 residues in the CDR3. In germline, CDR1 is SEHNR, CDR2 FQNEAQ (reference sequence). The germline V and J ends were trimmed by 4 bases and 8 bases, with 15 bases remaining between them. CDR3 loop: CASSSTAVGDEQFF. The CDR3 nucleotides are TGTGCCAGCAGCTCCACAGCGGTGGGTGATGAGCAGTTCTTC.

This chain uses TRBV6-5 with TRBJ2-5; weak D call: TRBD1 (6 bases). This CDR3 region has 16 residues. V lost 2 bases and J 1 base, leaving 14 bases between the germline ends. Germline V gene sequence: CDR1 MNHEY, CDR2 SVGAGI. The CDR3 sequence is CASSYPGTLGQETQYF. CDR3 bases: TGTGCCAGCAGTTACCCTGGGACACTCGGCCAAGAGACCCAGTACTTC.

The rearrangement joins TRBV11-2 to TRBJ2-7; 9 nucleotides line up with TRBD2. V lost 5 bases and J lost 2; bases outside the gene matches: 7. Germline lookup yields CDR1 SGHAT and CDR2 FQNNGV. This CDR3 is 15 amino acids long. The CDR3: CASSPVAGVPYEQYF. The CDR3 DNA sequence: TGTGCCAGCAGCCCTGTAGCGGGAGTGCCCTACGAGCAGTACTTC. The full variable domain, in which reference TRBV11-2 and TRBJ2-7 provide the parts outside the CDR3, is EAGVAQSPRYKIIEKRQSVAFWCNPISGHATLYWYQQILGQGPKLLIQFQNNGVVDDSQLPKDRFSAERLKGVDSTLKIQPAKLEDSAVYLCASSPVAGVPYEQYFGPGTRLTVT.

The chain has TRBV5-1 and TRBJ2-3; D gene ambiguous. Trimming cost V 0 bases and J 2 bases, with 7 bases left between them. The CDR3 length is 14 residues. Germline V gene data show CDR1 as SGHRS and CDR2 as YFSETQ. This chain's CDR3 is CASSLDPNTDTQYF. The DNA for the CDR3 is TGCGCCAGCAGCTTGGATCCAAACACAGATACGCAGTATTTT.

CDR3 in amino acids: CASSNSEGGNPINEQFF. The CDR3 nucleotides are TGTGCCAGCAGCAATTCGGAGGGCGGAAATCCGATCAATGAGCAGTTCTTC. V usage is TRBV21-1 and J usage is TRBJ2-1; the table's D call, TRBD2, has no DNA check behind it. TRBV21-1 is described as a pseudogene. This CDR3 is 17 amino acids long.

V usage is TRBV5-4 and J usage is TRBJ2-7; 8 nucleotides align to TRBD2. Germline CDR1 is SGHNT and CDR2 is YYREEE (reference sequence). This CDR3 has 14 amino acids. The junction had 5 bases not matched to a gene; V was cut back by 1 base and J by 5 bases. In nucleotides, the CDR3 is TGTGCCAGCAGCTTGACGGGAGGGAGCCACGAGCAGTACTTC. Translation: CASSLTGGSHEQYF.

In DNA, the CDR3 is TGTGCCAGCAGTCCCTCCCTGACGGGGTCCTACGAGCAGTACTTC. Amino acids: CASSPSLTGSYEQYF. The chain recombines TRBV28 with TRBJ2-5; perhaps TRBD2 as D (5 bases). Judging by the DNA end, TRBJ2-7 fits better; the J call may be wrong. Germline V lookup: CDR1 MDHEN, CDR2 SYDVKM. The CDR3 covers 15 residues.

This CDR3 is CASSPSLDRGPTQETQYF. The CDR3 DNA reads as TGTGCCAGTAGCCCCTCCCTCGACAGAGGCCCGACGCAAGAGACCCAGTACTTC. The chain has TRBV19 and TRBJ2-5, with a tentative D call TRBD1 (5 bases). The CDR3 runs to 18 residues. Germline-derived CDR1 and CDR2 are LNHDA and SQIVND (reference sequence). V lost 6 bases, J lost 2 bases, and 25 bases lay in between.

The chain is built from TRBV21-1 and TRBJ2-7; the table names TRBD1, a call not compared with the DNA. TRBV21-1 is classified as a pseudogene. The CDR3 has 14 residues. The CDR3 nucleotides read TGTGCCAGCAGCAATTACAAGGGGAACTACGAGCAGTACTTC. This translates into CASSNYKGNYEQYF.

The chain is built from TRBV5-1 and TRBJ1-1; no clear D. CDR3 length: 12 amino acids. In germline, CDR1 is SGHRS, CDR2 YFSETQ. Trimming shortened V by 0 bases and J by 4 bases, and 4 bases separated the two germline ends. The CDR3 sequence is CASSLGATEAFF. For the CDR3, the DNA is TGCGCCAGCAGCTTGGGGGCCACTGAAGCTTTCTTT.

The rearrangement links TRBV6-5 to TRBJ2-2; 8 bases are shared with TRBD2. Germline CDR1 reads MNHEY; CDR2 reads SVGAGI. The ends lost 0 bases at V and 6 bases at J; junction bases unmatched: 6. There are 16 residues in the CDR3. The CDR3 coding sequence is TGTGCCAGCAGTTACTCACCGGGAGGGGTAGCCGGGGAGCTGTTTTTT. Protein: CASSYSPGGVAGELFF.

This clone was detected only once. The V gene is TRBV5-1, the J gene TRBJ2-1; D remains ambiguous. The CDR3 runs 14 residues. Between the trimmed V and J ends, which lost 0 bases and 6 bases, there was a span of 10 bases. Germline V gene data show CDR1 as SGHRS and CDR2 as YFSETQ. Written as DNA, the CDR3 is TGCGCCAGCAGCTTGGCAGCGTTCGCCAATGAGCAGTTCTTC. Its protein is CASSLAAFANEQFF.

The V call is TRBV18, the J call TRBJ2-6; D unresolved. The CDR3 covers 14 residues. V dropped 2 bases and J dropped 1 base, with 3 bases sitting between them. Germline CDR1 is KGHSH and CDR2 is LQKENI. The CDR3 sequence is CASSPISGANVLTF. DNA for the CDR3: TGTGCCAGCTCACCAATATCTGGGGCCAACGTCCTGACTTTC.

This sequence joins TRBV6-6 and TRBJ1-5; 7 bases fit TRBD1. Looked up from germline, CDR1 is MNHNY and CDR2 is SVGAGI (reference sequence). J was trimmed by 3 bases and V by 2 bases; bases with no gene match: 4. There are 15 residues in the CDR3. The CDR3 is CASSYEGAYNQPQHF. The CDR3 DNA sequence: TGTGCCAGCAGTTACGAGGGGGCTTACAATCAGCCCCAGCATTTT.

The chain links TRBV5-1 to TRBJ2-2; 9 bases line up with TRBD2. Germline CDR1 is SGHRS and CDR2 is YFSETQ. The junction had 5 bases not matched to a gene; V was cut back by 5 bases and J by 6 bases. The CDR3 has 14 amino acids. CDR3 sequence reads: CASRRTSESGELFF. Here the CDR3 DNA reads TGCGCCAGCAGGAGGACTAGCGAATCCGGGGAGCTGTTTTTT.

Concerning this clone: Other DNA variants within this sample encode the same CDR3. The rearrangement uses TRBV28 and TRBJ2-7; 7 bases match TRBD1. The germline gives CDR1 MDHEN, CDR2 SYDVKM. With 5 bases clipped from V and 0 bases from J, the junction kept 4 bases outside the gene matches. The CDR3 runs to 14 residues. The CDR3 DNA follows: TGTGCCAGCAGTCTGACAGGGAGCTCCTACGAGCAGTACTTC. This sequence encodes CASSLTGSSYEQYF.

The chain links TRBV4-2 to TRBJ2-1; TRBD2 matches 10 bases. This CDR3 has 16 residues. Germline V lookup: CDR1 LGHNA, CDR2 YNFKEQ. V dropped 0 bases and J dropped 9; count of bases not matched to a gene: 8. The CDR3: CASSQDGGTSVGEQFF. As DNA, the CDR3 is TGTGCCAGCAGCCAAGACGGGGGGACTAGCGTTGGTGAGCAGTTCTTC.

The rearrangement uses TRBV6-1 and TRBJ2-7; D remains ambiguous. V lost 4 bases to trimming and J lost 3 bases, with 10 bases between them. Germline V CDR1 and CDR2: MNHNS, SASEGT. The CDR3 is 13 residues long. This CDR3 is CASSAQVRYEQYF. DNA of the CDR3: TGTGCCAGCAGTGCCCAGGTCCGCTACGAGCAGTACTTC.

The V call is TRBV25-1, the J call TRBJ1-1; D unresolved. Germline CDR1 is MGHDK and CDR2 is SYGVNS. This CDR3 comprises 12 residues. Between the trimmed V and J ends, which lost 4 bases and 6 bases, there was a span of 9 bases. In DNA form, the CDR3 reads TGTGCCAGCAGTGGGCCTGGGCCTGAAGCTTTCTTT. This codes for CASSGPGPEAFF.

This sequence joins TRBV5-4 and TRBJ2-3; 9 nucleotides align to TRBD2. With 4 bases clipped from V and 1 base from J, the junction kept 1 base outside the gene matches. Germline V gene lookup returns CDR1 SGHNT and CDR2 YYREEE (reference sequence). The CDR3 runs 14 residues. This chain's CDR3 is CASSIAGGTDTQYF. CDR3 DNA sequence: TGTGCCAGCAGCATAGCGGGAGGCACAGATACGCAGTATTTT.

V usage is TRBV6-6 and J usage is TRBJ2-7; 8 nucleotides line up with TRBD2. Germline CDR1 is MNHNY and CDR2 is SVGAGI (reference sequence). With V trimmed by 5 bases and J by 4 bases, 7 bases remained unmatched. The CDR3 runs to 14 residues. CDR3 amino acids: CASSSGSGVYEQYF. The CDR3 coding sequence is TGTGCCAGCAGTAGCGGGAGTGGGGTTTACGAGCAGTACTTC.

This clone was seen only once. The chain couples TRBV27 to TRBJ1-5; TRBD1 agrees at 7 bases. Germline CDR1 and CDR2: MNHEY and SMNVEV (reference sequence). The CDR3 is made up of 15 amino acids. The V gene end was trimmed by 6 bases and the J gene end by 4 bases; junction bases not matched to a gene: 9. The CDR3 loop reads CASSLMGQLNQPQHF. CDR3 bases: TGTGCCAGCAGCTTAATGGGACAGTTAAATCAGCCCCAGCATTTT.

The CDR3 region is CATSRGPRSEKLFF. In DNA, the CDR3 is TGTGCCACCAGCAGAGGTCCGAGGAGCGAAAAACTGTTTTTT. This chain uses TRBV15 with TRBJ1-4; D is unresolved. Germline loops: CDR1 LNHNV, CDR2 YYDKDF (reference sequence). Between the trimmed V and J ends, which lost 1 base and 8 bases, there was a span of 11 bases. The length of the CDR3 is 14 residues.

The V call is TRBV28, the J call TRBJ1-2, with D possibly being TRBD1 (6 bases). Trimming stripped 3 bases from V and 3 bases from J, with 14 bases between. The germline V gene has CDR1 MDHEN and CDR2 SYDVKM. The CDR3 extends over 15 amino acids. The CDR3 nucleotides are TGTGCCAGCAGTTTTCGACAGGACGGGTACTATGGCTACACCTTC. It translates to CASSFRQDGYYGYTF.

This clone appeared a few times. The chain employs TRBV29-1 and TRBJ2-7; the match to TRBD1 covers 8 bases. Germline assignment: CDR1 SQVTM and CDR2 ANQGSEA. The V segment lost 6 bases and the J segment 1 base; nucleotides outside the gene matches: 2. The CDR3 sequence is 12 residues long. CDR3 loop: CSVRDRSYEQYF. DNA for the CDR3: TGCAGCGTCCGGGACAGGTCCTACGAGCAGTACTTC.